Reported below is one T cell receptor beta chain. No cognate antigen has been identified for it. The sample holds no much larger clone one base away, and base qualities are not on file. The CDR3 runs 20 residues from the cysteine to the phenylalanine. The only DNA kept is the CDR3, 60 bases in frame from the first base. Per the germline V gene, SGHTA is the CDR1 and FQGTGA is the CDR2. Unmatched junction bases come to 19, with V trimmed by 2 bases and J by 4 bases. This sample is part of a study of graft-versus-host responses after intestinal transplantation (dated by TCRdb to the early 2020s). Study-wide context: Multivisceral, liver-intestinal, or isolated intestinal transplants were received by the recipients. Every recipient was given anti-thymocyte globulin induction, then maintenance tacrolimus and steroids for about three years. Graft-versus-host and host-versus-graft alloreactive T cell clones were tracked in the graft, circulation and bone marrow after intestinal transplantation using bulk TCR-beta CDR3 sequencing. Alloreactive clones were identified by sequencing pre-transplant mixed lymphocyte reaction products and comparing them with unstimulated pre-transplant donor and recipient T cells. The cohort enrolled roughly 25 intestinal transplant recipients including one retransplant, and a few patients lacking pretransplant specimens were excluded. Donor T cell macrochimerism was defined as a peak of at least 4% donor T cells among recipient peripheral blood mononuclear cells. Samples from three later patients were sequenced in-house on an Illumina MiSeq with MiXCR processing rather than by the commercial service. The paper as a whole reports these results and caveats: In patients with donor T cell macrochimerism, the allografts had high GvH to HvG T cell clonal ratios. Peak levels of circulating GvH clones were associated with declines in HvG clones early after transplant. GvH clones were detected in recipient bone marrow, and some of these GvH clones were observed earlier in ileal mucosa or blood, consistent with an intestinal mucosal origin. The relatively low number and heterogeneity of intestinal transplant patients limited the conclusions.

Library preparation used the immunoSEQ multiplex PCR assay. Adaptive Biotechnologies carried out high-throughput TCR-beta CDR3 sequencing of genomic DNA for most patients. Per the source publication's procedure: TCR sequencing data for roughly 18 patients were retrieved from Adaptive's ImmunoSEQ software; a few other patients were processed with MiXCR and VDJtools. CDR3 nucleotide sequences shared by donor and recipient were removed because the origin of these sequences could not be assigned. To be classed as alloreactive, a clone needed at least 2-fold expansion over unstimulated cells and a minimum CFSE-low frequency of 0.002% (template counts) or 0.001% (read counts). Clones detected in sequenced pre-transplant spleen, lymph node, or MLR CFSE-low populations of the donor or recipient were defined as mappable. Cumulative frequency of alloreactive clones was calculated as a percentage of all sequences weighted by copy number. Held by TCRdb, this immuneACCESS table contains in-frame sequences only and omits some clones. Under half of the omission traces to an unresolved V gene where checked; the cause of the rest is unknown. D and trimming come from the DNA, and the V and J calls and clone size come from that table. For this sample there are about 45,000 clones; roughly nine tenths appear just once. The ten largest account for around 4.8% of the sample.

Blood samples were collected up to 4 times in the first month after transplant and then at least monthly when available. The chain was built from TRBV7-3 and TRBJ2-2; 7 middle bases align to TRBD2. The starting material was PBMCs, obtained 524 days after transplant. This TCR derives from a human patient who received an intestinal transplant, so some T cells may come from the graft donor. The DNA sequence is as follows: TGTGCCAGCAGCTTAGGGCCCACGCGGGCGCGGGAGCCTGGCACCGGGGAGCTGTTTTTT. It translates to CASSLGPTRAREPGTGELFF.